This T cell receptor beta chain comes out of a study of cytomegalovirus exposure and HLA in healthy donors. In its sample, this clone was seen a few times. The CDR3 runs 15 residues. V shed 1 base and J shed 3 bases, with 13 bases lying between them. Germline V gene data show CDR1 as LNHNV and CDR2 as YYDKDF (reference sequence). A multiplex PCR was run with 60 Vbeta primers and 13 Jbeta primers. The assay was immunoSEQ multiplex PCR, and TCRdb's table has in-frame clones only and misses some. The data show roughly 140,000 clones, 70% to 80% seen once. The sample was PBMCs. V gene TRBV15 combines with J gene TRBJ2-7, with D possibly being TRBD1 (5 bases). The TCR was taken from a woman younger than 30 in good health and CMV-seropositive. This CDR3 is CATSRGDRENYEQYF. The CDR3 DNA follows: TGTGCCACCAGCAGAGGCGACAGAGAAAACTACGAGCAGTACTTC.